This passage covers 11 T cell receptor beta chains from one sample sequenced in a study of cytomegalovirus exposure and HLA in healthy donors. The PCR was carried out with 60 Vbeta primers and 13 Jbeta primers. The assay was immunoSEQ multiplex PCR, and TCRdb's table has in-frame clones only and misses some. The repertoire holds some 150,000 clones, with over 75% as singletons. Sequenced material: PBMCs. These receptors all come from a male donor in good health and CMV-seronegative.

This clone was detected a few times. J is TRBJ1-2 and V is TRBV7-2; maybe TRBD1 (6 bases). V lost 3 bases, J lost 1 base, and 9 bases lay in between. CDR1 is SGHTA and CDR2 is FQGNSA in the germline V gene. The CDR3 length is 14 residues. CDR3 region: CASSLDSYNYGYTF. In DNA, the CDR3 is TGTGCCAGCAGCTTGGACAGCTATAACTATGGCTACACCTTC.

The chain recombines TRBV4-3 with TRBJ1-4, with D hard to call. Between the trimmed V and J ends, which lost 4 bases and 4 bases, there was a span of 13 bases. Germline values: CDR1 LGHNA, CDR2 YSLEER. The CDR3 is 15 amino acids. Here the CDR3 reads CASSRYTTLNEKLFF. In DNA form, the CDR3 reads TGCGCCAGCAGCCGGTACACGACTCTTAATGAAAAACTGTTTTTT.

The chain combines TRBV27 with TRBJ1-2, with a weak D call TRBD1 (5 bases). Germline V lookup: CDR1 MNHEY, CDR2 SMNVEV (reference sequence). The CDR3 totals 12 residues. V gave up 5 bases and J gave up 4 bases, with 8 bases separating them. The CDR3 nucleotides read TGTGCCAGCAGTCCCGACAGCTATGGCTACACCTTC. This codes for CASSPDSYGYTF.

This clone was seen only a few times. In DNA form, the CDR3 reads TGTGCCAGCAGCTACCGTAGGGGCGTTACGGGTTACAATGAGCAGTTCTTC. This encodes CASSYRRGVTGYNEQFF. This chain uses TRBV7-2 with TRBJ2-1, with TRBD1 as a possible D gene (5 bases). CDR1 is SGHTA, CDR2 FQGNSA, per germline. The CDR3 is 17 amino acids. The V gene lost 4 bases and the J gene lost 4 bases, with 20 bases spanning the gap. Drawing the rest from reference TRBV7-2 and TRBJ2-1, the complete variable domain is GAGVSQSPSNKVTEKGKDVELRCDPISGHTALYWYRQSLGQGLEFLIYFQGNSAPDKSGLPSDRFSAERTGGSVSTLTIQRTQQEDSAVYLCASSYRRGVTGYNEQFFGPGTRLTVL.

V usage is TRBV9 and J usage is TRBJ2-7; 11 positions match TRBD2. The CDR3 is 15 amino acids. The V segment lost 0 bases and the J segment 7 bases; nucleotides outside the gene matches: 6. Germline V gene data show CDR1 as SGDLS and CDR2 as YYNGEE. CDR3 in DNA: TGTGCCAGCAGCGTAGATAGCGGGGGGGCAAGAGAGCAGTACTTC. Encoded protein: CASSVDSGGAREQYF.

This clone was seen a handful of times. The chain links TRBV5-6 to TRBJ2-2; 11 bases line up with TRBD2. CDR3 length: 17 amino acids. Germline V lookup: CDR1 SGHDT, CDR2 YYEEEE. V was pared by 1 base and J by 1 base, with 3 bases of the junction left unmatched. CDR3 region: CASSLRLAGWNTGELFF. The CDR3 nucleotides are TGTGCCAGCAGCTTGAGACTAGCGGGATGGAACACCGGGGAGCTGTTTTTT.

This clone was seen only a few times. The chain couples TRBV6-1 to TRBJ2-1, with 8 bases fitting TRBD2. V was clipped by 8 bases and J by 7 bases; unmatched bases: 7. CDR1 is MNHNS and CDR2 is SASEGT in the germline V gene. This CDR3 spans 13 amino acids. CDR3 DNA: TGTGCCAGCCGGGGGGGCCTGGGGAATGAGCAGTTCTTC. This sequence encodes CASRGGLGNEQFF.

This chain links TRBV9 with TRBJ2-7; a weak D match, TRBD1 (5 bases). The CDR3 consists of 13 residues. Germline V lookup: CDR1 SGDLS, CDR2 YYNGEE. Trimming stripped 4 bases from V and 6 bases from J, with 14 bases between. Written as DNA, the CDR3 is TGTGCCAGCAGCCTTCGTCCAGGGTCCGAGCAGTACTTC. Encoded protein: CASSLRPGSEQYF.

The rearrangement links TRBV5-5 to TRBJ2-7, with 11 positions matching TRBD2. Per the germline V gene, CDR1 is SGHKS and CDR2 is YYEKEE (reference sequence). J gave up 2 bases and V 4 bases, and 2 bases lay outside the gene matches. The length of the CDR3 is 14 residues. The CDR3 DNA is TGTGCCAGCAGCATACTAGCGGGGGCCTACGAGCAGTACTTC. Its translation is CASSILAGAYEQYF.

The chain combines TRBV2 with TRBJ2-1, with 15 nucleotides matching TRBD2. J was trimmed by 7 bases and V by 7 bases; bases with no gene match: 5. Germline loops: CDR1 SNHLY, CDR2 FYNNEI. The CDR3 has 15 amino acids. The CDR3 nucleotides read TGTGCCAGCATCAGAGGACTAGCGGGAGGGAATGAGCAGTTCTTC. Its translation: CASIRGLAGGNEQFF.

The chain employs TRBV4-1 and TRBJ2-1; the D is unclear. V lost 5 bases to trimming and J lost 4 bases, with 18 bases between them. CDR3 size: 16 residues. Germline CDR1 is MGHRA and CDR2 is YSYEKL. The CDR3 is CASSENPSLVYNEQFF. CDR3 in DNA: TGCGCCAGCAGCGAGAACCCGAGTCTAGTTTACAATGAGCAGTTCTTC.